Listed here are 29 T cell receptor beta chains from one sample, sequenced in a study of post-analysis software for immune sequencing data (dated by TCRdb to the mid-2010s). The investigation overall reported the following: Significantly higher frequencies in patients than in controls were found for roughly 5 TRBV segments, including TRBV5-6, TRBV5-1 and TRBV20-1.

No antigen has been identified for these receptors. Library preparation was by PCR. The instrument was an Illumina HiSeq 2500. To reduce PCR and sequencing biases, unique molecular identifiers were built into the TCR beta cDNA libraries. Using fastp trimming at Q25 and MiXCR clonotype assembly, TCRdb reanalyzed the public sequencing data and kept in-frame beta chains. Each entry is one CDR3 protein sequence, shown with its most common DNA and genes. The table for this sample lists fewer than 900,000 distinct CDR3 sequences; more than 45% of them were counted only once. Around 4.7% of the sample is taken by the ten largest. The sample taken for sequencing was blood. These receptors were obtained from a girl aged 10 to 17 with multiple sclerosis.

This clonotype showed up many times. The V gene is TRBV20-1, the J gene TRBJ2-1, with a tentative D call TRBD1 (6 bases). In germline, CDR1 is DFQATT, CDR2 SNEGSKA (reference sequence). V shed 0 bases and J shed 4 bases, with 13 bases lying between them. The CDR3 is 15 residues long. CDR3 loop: CSARDSAGVYNEQFF. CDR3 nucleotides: TGCAGTGCTAGAGATTCGGCAGGGGTGTACAATGAGCAGTTCTTC.

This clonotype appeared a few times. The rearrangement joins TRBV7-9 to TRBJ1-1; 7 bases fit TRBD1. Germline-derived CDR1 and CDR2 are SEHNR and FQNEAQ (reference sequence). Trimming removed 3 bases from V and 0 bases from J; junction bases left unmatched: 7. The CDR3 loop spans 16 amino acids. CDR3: CASSFPTGKMNTEAFF. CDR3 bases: TGTGCCAGCAGCTTTCCGACAGGGAAAATGAACACTGAAGCTTTCTTT.

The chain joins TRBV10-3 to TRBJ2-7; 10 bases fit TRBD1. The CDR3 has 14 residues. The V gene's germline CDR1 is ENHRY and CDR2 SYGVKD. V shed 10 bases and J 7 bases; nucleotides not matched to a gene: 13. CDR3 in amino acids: CATRSRGTGDEQYF. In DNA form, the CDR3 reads TGTGCCACCCGGAGTCGCGGGACAGGGGATGAGCAGTACTTC.

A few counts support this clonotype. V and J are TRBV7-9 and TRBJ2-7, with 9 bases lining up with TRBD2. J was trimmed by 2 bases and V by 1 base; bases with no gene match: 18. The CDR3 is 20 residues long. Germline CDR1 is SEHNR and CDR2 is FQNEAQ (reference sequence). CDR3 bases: TGTGCCAGCAGCTTAGGGCCCCCCAATCTGCTAGCGGGACAAGCCTACGAGCAGTACTTC. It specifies CASSLGPPNLLAGQAYEQYF.

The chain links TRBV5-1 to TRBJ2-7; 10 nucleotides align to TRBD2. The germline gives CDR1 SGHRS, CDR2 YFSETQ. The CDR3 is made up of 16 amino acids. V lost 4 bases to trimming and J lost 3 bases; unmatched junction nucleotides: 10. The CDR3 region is CASSQRGTSASYEQYF. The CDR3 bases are TGCGCCAGCAGCCAGCGTGGGACTAGCGCAAGCTACGAGCAGTACTTC. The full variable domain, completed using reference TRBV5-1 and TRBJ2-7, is KAGVTQTPRYLIKTRGQQVTLSCSPISGHRSVSWYQQTPGQGLQFLFEYFSETQRNKGNFPGRFSGRQFSNSRSEMNVSTLELGDSALYLCASSQRGTSASYEQYFGPGTRLTVT.

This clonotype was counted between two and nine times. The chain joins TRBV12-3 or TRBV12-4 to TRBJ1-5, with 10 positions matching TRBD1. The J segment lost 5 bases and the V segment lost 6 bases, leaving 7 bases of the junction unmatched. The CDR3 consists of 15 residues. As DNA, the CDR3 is TGTGCCAGCAGGAGGACAGGGGGAACCTATCAGCCCCAGCATTTT. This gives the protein CASRRTGGTYQPQHF.

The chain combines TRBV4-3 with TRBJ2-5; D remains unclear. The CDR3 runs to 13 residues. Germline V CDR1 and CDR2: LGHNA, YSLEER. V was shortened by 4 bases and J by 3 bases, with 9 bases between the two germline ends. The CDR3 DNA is TGCGCCAGCAGCCCAACGACGGAAGAGACCCAGTACTTC. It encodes CASSPTTEETQYF.

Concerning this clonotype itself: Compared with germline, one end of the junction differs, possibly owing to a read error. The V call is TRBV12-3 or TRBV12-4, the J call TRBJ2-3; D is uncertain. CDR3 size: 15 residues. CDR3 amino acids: CAGSPDRSYTDTQYF. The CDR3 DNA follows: TGTGCCGGCAGCCCTGACCGATCCTACACAGATACGCAGTATTTT.

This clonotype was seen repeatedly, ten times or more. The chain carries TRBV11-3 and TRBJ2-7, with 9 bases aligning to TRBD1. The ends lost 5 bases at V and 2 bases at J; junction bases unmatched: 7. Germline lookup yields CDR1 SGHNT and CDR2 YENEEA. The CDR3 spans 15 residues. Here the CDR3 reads CASSTGQGRTYEQYF. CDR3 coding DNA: TGTGCCAGCAGCACAGGACAGGGGAGGACCTACGAGCAGTACTTC.

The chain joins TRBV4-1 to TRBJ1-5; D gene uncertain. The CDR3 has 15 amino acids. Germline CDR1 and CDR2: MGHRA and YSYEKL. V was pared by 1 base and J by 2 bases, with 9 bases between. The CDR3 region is CASSQADGRNQPQHF. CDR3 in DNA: TGCGCCAGCAGCCAAGCGGATGGGCGCAATCAGCCCCAGCATTTT.

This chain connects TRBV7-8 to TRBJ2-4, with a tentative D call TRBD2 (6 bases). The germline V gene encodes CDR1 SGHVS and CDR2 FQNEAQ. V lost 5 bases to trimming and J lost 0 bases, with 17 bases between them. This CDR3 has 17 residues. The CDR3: CASSLRRVGLAKNIQYF. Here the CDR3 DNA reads TGTGCCAGCAGCCTAAGGAGGGTCGGTTTAGCCAAAAACATTCAGTACTTC.

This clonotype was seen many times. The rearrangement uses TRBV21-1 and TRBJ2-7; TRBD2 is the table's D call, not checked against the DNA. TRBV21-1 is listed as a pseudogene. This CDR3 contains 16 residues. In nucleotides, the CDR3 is TGTGCCAGCAGCACTATGACTAGCGGGAGTGCGGCCGAGCAGTACTTC. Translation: CASSTMTSGSAAEQYF.

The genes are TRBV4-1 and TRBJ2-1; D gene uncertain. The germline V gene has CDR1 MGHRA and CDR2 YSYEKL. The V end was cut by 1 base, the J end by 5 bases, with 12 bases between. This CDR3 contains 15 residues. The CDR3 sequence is CASSQVDLSNNEQFF. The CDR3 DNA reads TGCGCCAGCAGCCAAGTGGACCTAAGTAACAATGAGCAGTTCTTC.

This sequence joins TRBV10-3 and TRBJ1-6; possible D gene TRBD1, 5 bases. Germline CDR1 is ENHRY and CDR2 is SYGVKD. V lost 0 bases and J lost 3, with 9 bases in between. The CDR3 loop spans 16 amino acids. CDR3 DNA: TGTGCCATCAGTGAGTCGACAGATTACTATAATTCACCCCTCCACTTT. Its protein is CAISESTDYYNSPLHF.

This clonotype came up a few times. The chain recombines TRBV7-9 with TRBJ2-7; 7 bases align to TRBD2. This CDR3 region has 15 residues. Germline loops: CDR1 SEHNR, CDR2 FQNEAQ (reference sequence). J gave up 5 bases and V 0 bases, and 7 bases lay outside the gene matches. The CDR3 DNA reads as TGTGCCAGCAGCTTAGCGGAGGGAGGGGCCCACGAGCAGTACTTC. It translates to CASSLAEGGAHEQYF.

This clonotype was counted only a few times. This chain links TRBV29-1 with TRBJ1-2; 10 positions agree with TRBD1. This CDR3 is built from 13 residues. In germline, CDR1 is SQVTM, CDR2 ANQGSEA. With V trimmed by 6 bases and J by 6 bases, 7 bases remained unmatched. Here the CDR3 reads CSVRGQGEDGYTF. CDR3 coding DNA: TGCAGCGTCCGAGGACAGGGGGAGGATGGCTACACCTTC.

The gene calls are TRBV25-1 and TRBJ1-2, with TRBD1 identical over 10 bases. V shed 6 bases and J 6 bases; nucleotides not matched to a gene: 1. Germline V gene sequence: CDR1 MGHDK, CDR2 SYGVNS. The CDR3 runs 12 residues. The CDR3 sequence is CASRDRGNGYTF. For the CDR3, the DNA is TGTGCCAGCAGGGACAGGGGGAATGGCTACACCTTC.

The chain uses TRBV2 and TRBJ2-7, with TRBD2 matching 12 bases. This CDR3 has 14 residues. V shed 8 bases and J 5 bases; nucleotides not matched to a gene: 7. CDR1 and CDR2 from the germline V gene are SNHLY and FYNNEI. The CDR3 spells CASRRLAGVNEQYF. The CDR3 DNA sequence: TGTGCCAGCCGACGACTAGCGGGAGTTAACGAGCAGTACTTC.

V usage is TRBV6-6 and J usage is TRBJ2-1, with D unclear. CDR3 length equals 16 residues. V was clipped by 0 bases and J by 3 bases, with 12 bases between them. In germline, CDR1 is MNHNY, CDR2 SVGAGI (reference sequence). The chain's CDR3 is CASSYSRLRGYNEQFF. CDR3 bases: TGTGCCAGCAGTTACTCGAGACTCCGCGGCTACAATGAGCAGTTCTTC.

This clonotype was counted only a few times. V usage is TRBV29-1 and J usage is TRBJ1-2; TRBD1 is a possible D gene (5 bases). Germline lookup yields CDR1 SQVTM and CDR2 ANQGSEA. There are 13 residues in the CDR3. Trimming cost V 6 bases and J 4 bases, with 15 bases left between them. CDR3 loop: CSVDNGGGYGYTF. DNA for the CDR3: TGCAGCGTCGATAATGGGGGTGGCTATGGCTACACCTTC.

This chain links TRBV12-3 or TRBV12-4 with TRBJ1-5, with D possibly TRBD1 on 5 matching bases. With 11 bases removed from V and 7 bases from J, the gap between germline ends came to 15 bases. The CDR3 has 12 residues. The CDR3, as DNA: TGTGCCGGCACCTGGGGGGGGCAGCCCCAGCATTTT. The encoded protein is CAGTWGGQPQHF.

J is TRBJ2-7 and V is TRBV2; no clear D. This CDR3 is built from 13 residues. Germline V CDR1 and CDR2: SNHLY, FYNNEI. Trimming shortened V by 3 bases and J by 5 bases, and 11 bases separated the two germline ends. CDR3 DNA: TGTGCCAGCAGTGACCCCAACCGGGACGAGCAGTACTTC. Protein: CASSDPNRDEQYF.

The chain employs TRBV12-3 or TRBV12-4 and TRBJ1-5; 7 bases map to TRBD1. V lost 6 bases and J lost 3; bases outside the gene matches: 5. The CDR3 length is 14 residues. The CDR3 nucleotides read TGTGCCAGCAGCCCGACAGGGAACAATCAGCCCCAGCATTTT. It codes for CASSPTGNNQPQHF.

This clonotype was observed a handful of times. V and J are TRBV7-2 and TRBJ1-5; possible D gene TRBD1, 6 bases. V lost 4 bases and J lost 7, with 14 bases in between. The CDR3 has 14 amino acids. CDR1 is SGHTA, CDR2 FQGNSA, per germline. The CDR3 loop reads CASSSAQGFQPQHF. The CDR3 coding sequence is TGTGCCAGCAGCTCAGCACAGGGTTTCCAGCCCCAGCATTTT.

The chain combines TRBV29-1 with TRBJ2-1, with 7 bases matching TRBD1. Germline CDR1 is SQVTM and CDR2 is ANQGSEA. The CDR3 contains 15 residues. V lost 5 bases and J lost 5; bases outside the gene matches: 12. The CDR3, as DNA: TGCAGCGTTAGCTTTATCGGGACAGCTGACAATGAGCAGTTCTTC. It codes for CSVSFIGTADNEQFF.

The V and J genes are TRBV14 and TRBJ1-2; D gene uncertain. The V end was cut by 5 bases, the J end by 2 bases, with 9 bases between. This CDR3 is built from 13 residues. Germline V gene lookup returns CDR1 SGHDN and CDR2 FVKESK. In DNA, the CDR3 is TGTGCCAGCAGCACCGCTCCCAACTATGGCTACACCTTC. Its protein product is CASSTAPNYGYTF.

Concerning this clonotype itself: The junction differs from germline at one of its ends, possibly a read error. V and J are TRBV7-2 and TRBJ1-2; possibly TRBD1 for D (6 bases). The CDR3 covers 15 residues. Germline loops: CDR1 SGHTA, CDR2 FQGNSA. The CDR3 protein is CASSLAGGTSYGYTF. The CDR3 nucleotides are TGTGCCAGCAGCTTAGCGGGAGGGACAAGCTATGGTTACACCTTC. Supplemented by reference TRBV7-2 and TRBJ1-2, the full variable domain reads GAGVSQSPSNKVTEKGKDVELRCDPISGHTALYWYRQSLGQGLEFLIYFQGNSAPDKSGLPSDRFSAERTGGSVSTLTIQRTQQEDSAVYLCASSLAGGTSYGYTFGSGTRLTVV.

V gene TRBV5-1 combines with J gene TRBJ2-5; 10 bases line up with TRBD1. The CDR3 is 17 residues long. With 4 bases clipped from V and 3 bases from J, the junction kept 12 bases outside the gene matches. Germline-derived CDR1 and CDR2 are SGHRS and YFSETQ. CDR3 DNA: TGCGCCAGCAGCCGAAATCCGGGACAGGGGCCTGAAGAGACCCAGTACTTC. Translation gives CASSRNPGQGPEETQYF.

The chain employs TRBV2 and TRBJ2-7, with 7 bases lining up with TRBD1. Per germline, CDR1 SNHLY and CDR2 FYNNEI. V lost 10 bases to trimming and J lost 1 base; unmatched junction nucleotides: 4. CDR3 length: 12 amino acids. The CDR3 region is CATGTDSYEQYF. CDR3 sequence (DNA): TGTGCCACTGGGACAGATTCCTACGAGCAGTACTTC.